This T cell receptor beta chain was recorded in a study of post-analysis software for immune sequencing data. Overall study context: Courses of disease covered relapsing-remitting, secondary progressive and progressive-relapsing multiple sclerosis.

The study, taken as a whole, reports: A significant reduction in normalized Chao1 diversity was observed in multiple sclerosis patients versus controls. Five TRBV segments, including TRBV5-6, TRBV5-1 and TRBV20-1, were more frequent in patients than controls. Samples made in the same batch grouped tightly together by F measure.

TCR beta libraries were prepared from cDNA with unique molecular identifiers. Out of roughly 1 to 11 million T cells, about 520,000 cDNA molecules were generated. TCRdb processed the PCR reads anew with MiXCR; each CDR3 protein has one entry. The sample lists hundreds of thousands of distinct CDR3 sequences, just under 30% occurring once. Concerning this clonotype: Its target is unknown.

This CDR3 is built from 14 residues. The germline CDR1 and CDR2 sequences are ENHRY and SYGVKD. V was pared by 10 bases and J by 5 bases, with 7 bases of the junction left unmatched. V and J are TRBV10-3 and TRBJ2-1; 11 bases align to TRBD2. The sample comprised blood. This clonotype was sampled from a girl aged 10 to 17 with multiple sclerosis. The CDR3 DNA follows: TGTGCCACCGTGGGACTAGCGGAGAACAATGAGCAGTTCTTC. Protein sequence: CATVGLAENNEQFF.